This T cell receptor (beta chain) was documented in a study of T cells expressing NK-cell markers. Overall study context: CD3+CD56+NKG2C+, CD3+CD56+NKG2C- and CD3+CD56-NKG2C+ T cells, once sorted, supplied the TCR beta repertoires.

The CDR3 sequence is 13 residues long. In germline, CDR1 is SQVTM, CDR2 ANQGSEA. Reprocessing the 5' RACE reads, TCRdb reports a single entry for every CDR3 protein and omits DNA. The table for this sample gives about 160,000 distinct CDR3 sequences. The J gene is TRBJ1-5, the V gene TRBV29-1; with no DNA, the TCRdb D assignment of TRBD1 cannot be verified. Sample: blood T cells: a sorted CD56 or NKG2C T cell subset, CD4+ or CD8+ T cells, or bulk PBMC T cells (not recorded which). The receptor's source is a woman between 18 and 69 years old in good health. CDR3 residues: CSVATGYNQPQHF.